What follows are 2 T cell receptor beta chains derived from one specimen sequenced in a study of a mutant IDH1 vaccine in newly diagnosed glioma. Sequenced by immunoSEQ multiplex PCR; TCRdb stores in-frame clones only, minus some. The data hold tens of thousands of clones, with 65% to 90% observed a single time. Their recognized antigens are unknown. Time point defined: week 35, safety follow-up. One vaccine dose held 300 ug of mutant IDH1 20-mer peptide and came with topical imiquimod. Material: PBMCs, obtained from a glioma patient whose treatment included an IDH1 peptide vaccine. These receptors were obtained from a woman aged 50 to 65 with glioma.

The chain is built from TRBV30 and TRBJ1-6, with TRBD1 matching over 7 bases. V lost 5 bases to trimming and J lost 0 bases; unmatched junction nucleotides: 10. Looked up from germline, CDR1 is GTSNPN and CDR2 is SVGIG (reference sequence). This CDR3 comprises 17 residues. This CDR3 is CAWRFWGQNSYNSPLHF. DNA for the CDR3: TGTGCCTGGCGTTTTTGGGGACAGAACTCCTATAATTCACCCCTCCACTTT. The full variable domain, its missing parts supplied by reference TRBV30 and TRBJ1-6, is SQTIHQWPATLVQPVGSPLSLECTVEGTSNPNLYWYRQAAGRGLQLLFYSVGIGQISSEVPQNLSASRPQDRQFILSSKKLLLSDSGFYLCAWRFWGQNSYNSPLHFGNGTRLTVT.

The chain is built from TRBV7-8 and TRBJ1-1, with D uncertain. V lost 6 bases to trimming and J lost 0 bases, with 8 bases between them. The CDR3 totals 13 residues. Germline V gene data show CDR1 as SGHVS and CDR2 as FQNEAQ. CDR3: CASRRDLNTEAFF. The CDR3 DNA is TGTGCCAGCAGGCGCGATCTGAACACTGAAGCTTTCTTT.